A single T cell receptor beta chain is shown here with its context. Its specificity is not known. This specimen belongs to a study of cytomegalovirus exposure and HLA in healthy donors. Study-level information: Of some 410 genotyped donors, roughly 81% grouped in the Caucasian-associated ancestry cluster.

In germline, CDR1 is SGHTA, CDR2 FQGTGA. With 1 base clipped from V and 0 bases from J, the junction kept 6 bases outside the gene matches. The CDR3 extends over 18 amino acids. Broader study findings: A later analysis linked a missense DCLRE1C variant to TCR beta V- and J-gene trimming. Later analysis showed TCR association rates varying by HLA locus, highest for DRB1 and lowest for HLA-C.

The primer mix had 60 Vbeta and 13 Jbeta primers. TCRdb's table, derived via immunoSEQ multiplex PCR, lists solely in-frame clones and lacks some. The table shows more than 95,000 clones, with approximately 69% occurring only once. The sample was PBMCs. V usage is TRBV7-3 and J usage is TRBJ2-6; 7 nucleotides align to TRBD1. This TCR was sampled from a young man in good health and CMV-seronegative. This CDR3 is CASSLKGTVSSGANVLTF. The CDR3 nucleotides read TGTGCCAGCAGCTTAAAGGGGACAGTTAGCTCTGGGGCCAACGTCCTGACTTTC.